This is a list of T cell receptor beta chains from one sample in a study of T cell changes during pregnancy in multiple sclerosis. The assay was immunoSEQ multiplex PCR, and TCRdb's table has in-frame clones only and misses some. The sample holds approximately 13,000 clones, 85% to 95% seen once. Sample: CD4+ T cells from peripheral blood mononuclear cells, taken before pregnancy. The receptors come from a female donor with multiple sclerosis, enrolled in a pregnancy study. Each CDR3 is given with its conserved first and last residue. A D gene is named only where the DNA matches it firmly. Clone size appears in some rows only: once, few, many, or a class for an expanded clone.

CDR3 length | clone size | J gene | V gene | D gene | CDR3 DNA | CDR3 protein
14 | NA | TRBJ1-4 | TRBV5-1 | TRBD1 | TGCGCCAGCAGCCTGACAGGGACTAATGAAAAACTGTTTTTT | CASSLTGTNEKLFF
18 | NA | TRBJ2-6 | TRBV5-1 | TRBD1 | TGCGCCAGCAGCTTAACCGGGACAGGGGGCAAGGGGGCCAACGTCCTGACTTTC | CASSLTGTGGKGANVLTF
12 | once | TRBJ1-1 | TRBV2 | TRBD1 | TGTGCCAGCAGGGGGACAGGAGATGAAGCTTTCTTT | CASRGTGDEAFF
15 | NA | TRBJ1-1 | TRBV5-4 | NA | TGTGCCAGCAGCTTTCAGGCGGGAACGAACACTGAAGCTTTCTTT | CASSFQAGTNTEAFF
15 | once | TRBJ2-3 | TRBV23-1 | TRBD2 | TGCGCCAGCAGTCAACGGACTAGGGAGCCAGATACGCAGTATTTT | CASSQRTREPDTQYF
14 | NA | TRBJ1-5 | TRBV5-1 | TRBD1 | TGCGCCAGCAGCTTAAGTACAGGGGATCAGCCCCAGCATTTT | CASSLSTGDQPQHF
15 | NA | TRBJ2-1 | TRBV5-1 | NA | TGCGCCAGCAGCTTGGGTGGTAGCTCCTACAATGAGCAGTTCTTC | CASSLGGSSYNEQFF
14 | once | TRBJ1-4 | TRBV18 | NA | TGTGCCAGCTCAAACACAGGGTCTAGCGAAAAACTGTTTTTT | CASSNTGSSEKLFF
14 | NA | TRBJ2-3 | TRBV13 | TRBD2 | TGTGCCAGCAGCTCTGGACTAGCAACAGATACGCAGTATTTT | CASSSGLATDTQYF
15 | NA | TRBJ1-5 | TRBV9 | NA | TGTGCCAGCAGCGTAGGTACAGGTTTGAATCAGCCCCAGCATTTT | CASSVGTGLNQPQHF
15 | NA | TRBJ1-2 | TRBV27 | NA | TGTGCCAGCAGTTTCTCCCCCGTAACCAGGGATGGCTACACCTTC | CASSFSPVTRDGYTF
13 | NA | TRBJ2-5 | TRBV9 | NA | TGTGCCAGCAGCCCCGGGATCCAAGAGACCCAGTACTTC | CASSPGIQETQYF
14 | NA | TRBJ2-2 | TRBV5-1 | NA | TGCGCCAGCAGCTTGAAAGGGGTCACCGGGGAGCTGTTTTTT | CASSLKGVTGELFF
15 | NA | TRBJ1-2 | TRBV18 | NA | TGTGCCAGCTCACGGGAGGATAGGATTAACTATGGCTACACCTTC | CASSREDRINYGYTF
18 | NA | TRBJ2-2 | TRBV18 | NA | TGTGCCAGCTCACCAGGAGGGCTGTGGGCCCCGAACACCGGGGAGCTGTTTTTT | CASSPGGLWAPNTGELFF
13 | NA | TRBJ2-1 | TRBV10-2 | TRBD1 | TGCGCCAGCAGATCGGGACAGAACAATGAGCAGTTCTTC | CASRSGQNNEQFF
20 | NA | TRBJ2-7 | TRBV29-1 | TRBD1 | TGCAGCGTTGTTTTCTACCCTCTTAGGGGGTCATATACAGGGGGCTACGAGCAGTACTTC | CSVVFYPLRGSYTGGYEQYF
13 | few | TRBJ2-7 | TRBV18 | NA | TGTGCCAGCTCACCATCGGGGGTCTACGAGCAGTACTTC | CASSPSGVYEQYF
15 | NA | TRBJ2-1 | TRBV5-1 | TRBD1 | TGCGCCAGCAGCTTAGCAGGACAGGGGGTCAATGAGCAGTTCTTC | CASSLAGQGVNEQFF
16 | NA | TRBJ1-5 | TRBV18 | TRBD1 | TGTGCCAGCTCACCGCAGGGACAGGGAGACAATCAGCCCCAGCATTTT | CASSPQGQGDNQPQHF
15 | NA | TRBJ1-2 | TRBV5-1 | TRBD1 | TGCGCCAGCTCCCTGAGGAGGGGACAGCCCTATGGCTACACCTTC | CASSLRRGQPYGYTF
14 | NA | TRBJ1-2 | TRBV6-5 | NA | TGTGCCAGCAGTAGAATGGGGGGGGTCTATGGCTACACCTTC | CASSRMGGVYGYTF
16 | few | TRBJ1-1 | TRBV9 | NA | TGTGCCAGCAGCGCCCTACAGAGTTCCATGAACACTGAAGCTTTCTTT | CASSALQSSMNTEAFF
15 | NA | TRBJ2-7 | TRBV6-1 | TRBD2 | TGTGCCAGCAGACCCGTAGCGGGGGCCCTATACGAGCAGTACTTC | CASRPVAGALYEQYF
13 | NA | TRBJ2-5 | TRBV6-5 | NA | TGTGCCAGCAGGGAGGGGGCCCTGGAGACCCAGTACTTC | CASREGALETQYF
14 | NA | TRBJ2-7 | TRBV5-1 | TRBD1 | TGCGCCAGCAGCCCGAGGACAGGGGGCTACGAGCAGTACTTC | CASSPRTGGYEQYF